One and the same sample provided the 15 T cell receptor beta chains below, sequenced in a study of T cell repertoires in cytomegalovirus infection. TCRdb redid the calling of the reads with MiXCR, one entry per CDR3 protein. The sample consists of about 320,000 distinct CDR3 sequences, 9% to 9.5% of them appearing once. Sequenced input: PBMCs. These receptors were collected from a human donor in good health (CMV status not recorded). Some clones in this sample may be carry-over from other donors' samples.

This clonotype has a count of ten or more. CDR3 in amino acids: CASSWTGGRSNEQFF. The DNA of the CDR3 is TGTGCCAGCAGCTGGACAGGGGGGCGTAGTAATGAGCAGTTCTTC. The chain combines TRBV7-8 with TRBJ2-1; TRBD1 agrees at 10 bases. The CDR3 consists of 15 residues. Germline-derived CDR1 and CDR2 are SGHVS and FQNEAQ. V shed 4 bases, J shed 7 bases, and the junction held 7 bases outside the gene matches. The variable domain in full, with the rest retrieved from reference TRBV7-8 and TRBJ2-1, is GAGVSQSPRYKVAKRGQDVALRCDPISGHVSLFWYQQALGQGPEFLTYFQNEAQLDKSGLPSDRFFAERPEGSVSTLKIQRTQQEDSAVYLCASSWTGGRSNEQFFGPGTRLTVL.

The chain uses TRBV7-2 and TRBJ1-4; D possibly corresponds to TRBD1 (6 bases). The germline CDR1 and CDR2 sequences are SGHTA and FQGNSA. This CDR3 spans 13 amino acids. Trimming left V 3 bases short and J 5 bases short, with 7 bases between. The CDR3 bases are TGTGCCAGCAGCTTTCAGGGGAATGAAAAACTGTTTTTT. This encodes CASSFQGNEKLFF.

The chain has TRBV20-1 and TRBJ2-1; 14 bases line up with TRBD2. Germline assignment: CDR1 DFQATT and CDR2 SNEGSKA (reference sequence). This CDR3 has 15 amino acids. The V segment lost 5 bases and the J segment 7 bases; nucleotides outside the gene matches: 7. CDR3 nucleotide sequence: TGCAGTGCTTTGACTAGCGGGAGGGCCGAAAATGAGCAGTTCTTC. Translating gives CSALTSGRAENEQFF.

This clonotype was detected many times. This chain links TRBV7-2 with TRBJ2-3, with D perhaps TRBD2 (6 bases). The CDR3 spans 15 residues. Trimming left V 2 bases short and J 4 bases short, with 13 bases between. Germline CDR1 SGHTA, CDR2 FQGNSA. The CDR3 loop reads CASSLTTLASDTQYF. CDR3 bases: TGTGCCAGCAGCTTAACTACACTAGCATCAGATACGCAGTATTTT.

This clonotype was counted between two and nine times. The J gene is TRBJ1-6, the V gene TRBV6-2 or TRBV6-3, with 8 nucleotides matching TRBD1. The V segment lost 2 bases and the J segment 6 bases; nucleotides outside the gene matches: 3. Looked up from germline, CDR1 is MNHEY and CDR2 is SVGEGT. The CDR3 covers 15 residues. The CDR3 region is CASSYPTGANSPLHF. The CDR3 bases are TGTGCCAGCAGTTACCCGACAGGGGCTAATTCACCCCTCCACTTT.

This clonotype was seen ten or more times. The rearrangement links TRBV7-8 to TRBJ1-1, with TRBD1 matching over 7 bases. Germline CDR1 SGHVS, CDR2 FQNEAQ. The V and J ends lost 4 bases and 0 bases, in that order; junction bases with no gene match: 5. The CDR3 consists of 15 residues. The CDR3 region is CASSSDRVMNTEAFF. The CDR3 DNA reads TGTGCCAGCAGCTCTGACAGGGTTATGAACACTGAAGCTTTCTTT.

Only a few counts were recorded for this clonotype. The rearrangement uses TRBV20-1 and TRBJ2-7; D not certain. From germline, CDR1 is DFQATT and CDR2 SNEGSKA (reference sequence). The ends were cut back, 5 bases at V and 2 bases at J, with 13 bases in the middle. CDR3 length: 13 amino acids. The CDR3 sequence is CSALKVGAYEQYF. CDR3 nucleotides: TGCAGTGCTCTCAAAGTAGGCGCCTACGAGCAGTACTTC.

In this sample, this clonotype turned up many times. The genes are TRBV7-9 and TRBJ2-7, with D unresolved. Trimming cost V 5 bases and J 7 bases, with 9 bases left between them. Looked up from germline, CDR1 is SEHNR and CDR2 is FQNEAQ (reference sequence). CDR3 size: 11 residues. CDR3 coding DNA: TGTGCCAGCAGCCGGCTAGGAGAGCAGTACTTC. Translation: CASSRLGEQYF.

There are a few counts of this clonotype. V is TRBV20-1 and J is TRBJ2-3; no firm D call. The CDR3 contains 14 residues. The V gene lost 2 bases and the J gene lost 4 bases, with 13 bases spanning the gap. CDR1 DFQATT and CDR2 SNEGSKA come from the germline V gene (reference sequence). The CDR3 here is CSARRRQSPDTQYF. The CDR3, as DNA: TGCAGTGCTAGACGTAGGCAGAGCCCAGATACGCAGTATTTT.

The V gene is TRBV6-2 or TRBV6-3, the J gene TRBJ2-4; D might be TRBD1 (7 bases). The germline V gene encodes CDR1 MNHEY and CDR2 SVGEGT. The germline V and J ends were trimmed by 4 bases and 7 bases, with 11 bases remaining between them. CDR3 length: 13 residues. CDR3 sequence: CASSSAGGNIQYF. DNA of the CDR3: TGTGCCAGCAGTTCGGCAGGGGGGAACATTCAGTACTTC.

At least ten counts were recorded for this clonotype. The J gene is TRBJ2-1, the V gene TRBV19; 12 bases match TRBD2. V dropped 5 bases and J dropped 6; count of bases not matched to a gene: 2. Germline assignment: CDR1 LNHDA and CDR2 SQIVND (reference sequence). This CDR3 comprises 14 residues. The CDR3 nucleotides are TGTGCCAGTAGTTGGACTAGCGGGACCAATGAGCAGTTCTTC. Encoded protein: CASSWTSGTNEQFF. Full variable domain (rest looked up from reference TRBV19 and TRBJ2-1): DGGITQSPKYLFRKEGQNVTLSCEQNLNHDAMYWYRQDPGQGLRLIYYSQIVNDFQKGDIAEGYSVSREKKESFPLTVTSAQKNPTAFYLCASSWTSGTNEQFFGPGTRLTVL.

This clonotype was detected a few times. The chain has TRBV18 and TRBJ2-1; 7 bases map to TRBD2. This CDR3 has 16 amino acids. The V gene's germline CDR1 is KGHSH and CDR2 LQKENI. With V trimmed by 0 bases and J by 2 bases, 4 bases remained unmatched. The CDR3 sequence: CASSPPGTNPYNEQFF. CDR3 DNA: TGTGCCAGCTCACCACCCGGGACTAATCCCTACAATGAGCAGTTCTTC.

The gene calls are TRBV18 and TRBJ2-1; TRBD2 aligns across 9 bases. The CDR3 length is 15 residues. Germline V gene sequence: CDR1 KGHSH, CDR2 LQKENI. The J segment lost 8 bases and the V segment lost 4 bases, leaving 9 bases of the junction unmatched. CDR3 sequence reads: CASSRREGARDEQFF. The CDR3 DNA reads as TGTGCCAGCTCACGGCGGGAGGGGGCGCGGGATGAGCAGTTCTTC.

This clonotype was seen ten or more times. The J gene is TRBJ1-2, the V gene TRBV25-1; a weak D match, TRBD1 (5 bases). CDR3 length: 16 residues. Germline loops: CDR1 MGHDK, CDR2 SYGVNS. V lost 4 bases, J lost 5 bases, and 20 bases lay in between. This CDR3 reads CASSASGAEVTYGYTF. CDR3 bases: TGTGCCAGCAGTGCTTCTGGGGCCGAGGTTACTTATGGCTACACCTTC.

Ten or more counts support this clonotype. This rearrangement joins TRBV7-2 to TRBJ1-1; D remains unclear. The CDR3 loop spans 14 amino acids. The V and J ends lost 1 base and 7 bases respectively, with 13 bases between them. Germline CDR1 reads SGHTA; CDR2 reads FQGNSA. The CDR3 here is CASSLVEGIGEAFF. In DNA form, the CDR3 reads TGTGCCAGCAGCTTAGTCGAAGGGATCGGTGAAGCTTTCTTT. Combining the CDR3 with reference TRBV7-2 and TRBJ1-1 gives the whole variable domain GAGVSQSPSNKVTEKGKDVELRCDPISGHTALYWYRQSLGQGLEFLIYFQGNSAPDKSGLPSDRFSAERTGGSVSTLTIQRTQQEDSAVYLCASSLVEGIGEAFFGQGTRLTVV.